These T cell receptor beta chains were read from a single sample in a study of T-cell memory formation after mild COVID-19. TCRdb used MiXCR to reprocess the 5' RACE reads, holding one entry per CDR3 protein. This table has tens of thousands of distinct CDR3 sequences, 7% to 8% appearing once. Sequencing was carried out using PBMCs or a T cell subset sorted from them (not recorded which). These receptors came from a man younger than 35 who had mild COVID-19 (a few samples of this study predate the infection). Cell type and time point are not known. Both conserved end residues are trimmed from each CDR3. Clone size is stated in some rows and not others, as once, few, many or a class when expanded.

abundance	v_gene	j_gene	CDR3aa
few	TRBV27	TRBJ2-2	ASTGGFDTGELF
-	TRBV7-2	TRBJ1-2	ASSLAGNQGGYT
few	TRBV5-5	TRBJ2-5	ASGGWGEETQY
many	TRBV4-1	TRBJ2-3	ASSLSPGAPLGSTDTQY
few	TRBV4-2	TRBJ1-2	ASSKTDLESYT
-	TRBV3-1	TRBJ2-7	ASSQGGEGEQY
many	TRBV5-1	TRBJ2-3	ASSVGAVSTDTQY
-	TRBV9	TRBJ2-3	ASSVAYGFSTDTQY
many	TRBV4-1	TRBJ2-3	ASSQEGFPSTDTQY
many	TRBV6-5	TRBJ2-1	ASRSLASEQF
few	TRBV20-1	TRBJ1-5	SARPRGRGFGSNQPQH
many	TRBV6-2/TRBV6-3	TRBJ1-1	ASRRHNTEAF
few	TRBV20-1	TRBJ1-1	SARQAEAF
few	TRBV5-1	TRBJ1-1	ATREQGANTEAF
-	TRBV10-3	TRBJ2-2	AISDRGAGELF
-	TRBV11-3	TRBJ2-3	ASSATATDTQY
many	TRBV7-2	TRBJ2-1	ASSIERTGRMF
-	TRBV11-2	TRBJ2-5	ASGLAGVVGETQY
-	TRBV18	TRBJ2-7	ASSPPGTGVLYEQY
many	TRBV15	TRBJ2-1	ATSRDPSGPEQF
-	TRBV11-2	TRBJ2-5	ASSLTSGFQETQY
many	TRBV4-3	TRBJ2-2	ASSQETGHGELF
many	TRBV4-1	TRBJ2-1	ASSQVFRRGYNEQF
many	TRBV5-1	TRBJ2-2	ASRLIPGLVNTGELF
few	TRBV3-1	TRBJ2-3	ASSPRAGGTDTQY
-	TRBV12-3/TRBV12-4	TRBJ2-3	ASSPGLAPDTQY
few	TRBV12-3/TRBV12-4	TRBJ2-5	ASSPGTEETQY
-	TRBV10-2	TRBJ2-7	ASQDQTYEQY
many	TRBV4-3	TRBJ2-1	ASSQEYRGRRLLF
few	TRBV6-5	TRBJ2-3	ASSYGQDTDTQY
-	TRBV7-3	TRBJ2-1	ASSYLAVSSYNEQF
few	TRBV7-2	TRBJ2-1	ASSLRPGGYNEQF
-	TRBV7-6	TRBJ2-2	ASSSQGGDPYTGELF
-	TRBV5-1	TRBJ2-1	ASSLVLGGSNEQF
few	TRBV6-5	TRBJ2-4	ASSHDDRRDIQY
many	TRBV4-3	TRBJ1-2	ASSQVGTIT
many	TRBV7-6	TRBJ2-3	ASSSGPGPGTDTQY
few	TRBV5-8	TRBJ2-1	ASSLFSGRVYNEQF
-	TRBV18	TRBJ2-3	ASSPLAGGPDTQY
few	TRBV10-2	TRBJ1-5	ASKGTGEGHQPQH
few	TRBV6-5	TRBJ1-5	ASRQTGYGGQPQH
-	TRBV19	TRBJ1-1	ASSATDRGTEAF
-	TRBV15	TRBJ2-1	ATSRASGNEQF
-	TRBV3-1	TRBJ2-1	ASSQDIGTRRNEQF
-	TRBV2	TRBJ2-1	ASRKGLPGYNEQF
many	TRBV20-1	TRBJ2-7	SARATGPRDEQY
few	TRBV29-1	TRBJ2-5	SVAPGLAGGRETQY
-	TRBV5-1	TRBJ1-4	ASSLNARQGQNEKLF
many	TRBV9	TRBJ2-5	ASSVGGPQETQY
-	TRBV12-3/TRBV12-4	TRBJ2-1	ASSPRQGVSNEQF
few	TRBV10-3	TRBJ2-2	AISESVGPGELF
many	TRBV29-1	TRBJ2-2	SVLDSFGIAGELF
few	TRBV19	TRBJ1-5	ASSIGTGTKSQPQH